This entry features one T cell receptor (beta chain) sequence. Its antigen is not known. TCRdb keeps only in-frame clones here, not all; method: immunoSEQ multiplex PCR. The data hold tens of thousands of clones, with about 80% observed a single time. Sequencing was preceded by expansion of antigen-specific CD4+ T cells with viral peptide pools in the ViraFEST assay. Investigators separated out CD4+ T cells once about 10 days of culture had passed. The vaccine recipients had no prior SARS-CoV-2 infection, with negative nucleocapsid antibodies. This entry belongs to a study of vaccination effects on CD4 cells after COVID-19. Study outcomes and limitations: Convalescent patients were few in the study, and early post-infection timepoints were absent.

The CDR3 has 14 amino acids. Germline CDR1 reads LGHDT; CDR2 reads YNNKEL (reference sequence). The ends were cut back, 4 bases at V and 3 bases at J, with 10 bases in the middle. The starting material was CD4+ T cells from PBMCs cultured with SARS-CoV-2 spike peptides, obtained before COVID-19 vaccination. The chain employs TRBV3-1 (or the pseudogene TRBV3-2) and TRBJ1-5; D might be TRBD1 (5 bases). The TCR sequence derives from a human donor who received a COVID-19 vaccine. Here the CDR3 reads CASSRDRSNQPQHF. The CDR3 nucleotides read TGTGCCAGCAGCCGAGACAGATCCAATCAGCCCCAGCATTTT.